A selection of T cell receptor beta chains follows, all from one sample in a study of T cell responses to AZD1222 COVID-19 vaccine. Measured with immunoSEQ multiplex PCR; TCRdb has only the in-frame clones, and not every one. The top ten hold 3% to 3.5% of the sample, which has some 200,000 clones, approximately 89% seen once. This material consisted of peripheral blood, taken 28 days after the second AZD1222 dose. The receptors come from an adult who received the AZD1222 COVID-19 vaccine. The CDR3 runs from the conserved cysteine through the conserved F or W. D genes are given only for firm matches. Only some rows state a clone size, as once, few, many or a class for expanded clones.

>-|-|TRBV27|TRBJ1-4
CASLGNEKLFF
TGTGCCAGCCTCGGTAATGAAAAACTGTTTTTT
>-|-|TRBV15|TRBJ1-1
CATSPAAVNTEAFF
TGTGCCACCAGCCCGGCGGCAGTTAACACTGAAGCTTTCTTT
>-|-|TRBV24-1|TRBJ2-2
CATSEAGDFSGELFF
TGTGCCACCAGTGAGGCAGGGGATTTTTCCGGGGAGCTGTTTTTT
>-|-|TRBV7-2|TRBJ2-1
CASSLIAGGYNEQFF
TGTGCCAGCAGCCTGATAGCCGGCGGTTACAATGAGCAGTTCTTC
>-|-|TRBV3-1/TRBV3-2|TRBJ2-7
CASSPVTVGYEQYF
TGTGCCAGCAGCCCCGTGACAGTGGGCTACGAGCAGTACTTC
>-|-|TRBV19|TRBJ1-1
CASSGPHRAALTEAFF
TGTGCCAGTAGTGGTCCCCACAGGGCCGCCCTCACTGAAGCTTTCTTT
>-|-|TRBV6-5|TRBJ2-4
CASGRGENIQYF
TGTGCCAGCGGCAGGGGCGAAAACATTCAGTACTTC
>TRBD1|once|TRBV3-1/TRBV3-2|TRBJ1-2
CASSRQGNYGYTF
TGTGCCAGCAGCCGACAGGGTAACTATGGCTACACCTTC
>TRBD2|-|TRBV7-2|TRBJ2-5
CASSPGGRAGETQYF
TGTGCCAGCAGCCCCGGCGGGAGGGCCGGTGAGACCCAGTACTTC
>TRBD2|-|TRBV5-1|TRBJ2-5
CASSLGRRREGEETQYF
TGCGCCAGCAGCTTGGGGCGGAGGCGGGAGGGTGAAGAGACCCAGTACTTC
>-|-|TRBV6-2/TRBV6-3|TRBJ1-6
CASSAGTAYNSPLHF
TGTGCCAGCAGTGCGGGGACCGCGTATAATTCACCCCTCCACTTT
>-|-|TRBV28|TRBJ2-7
CASSFRQTFYEQYF
TGTGCCAGCAGTTTCCGGCAAACCTTTTACGAGCAGTACTTC
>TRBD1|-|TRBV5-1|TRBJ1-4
CASSGQGNTNEKLFF
TGCGCCAGCAGTGGACAGGGTAACACTAATGAAAAACTGTTTTTT
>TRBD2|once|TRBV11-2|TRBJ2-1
CASSPISGRAHNEQFF
TGTGCCAGCAGCCCTATTAGCGGGAGGGCCCACAATGAGCAGTTCTTC
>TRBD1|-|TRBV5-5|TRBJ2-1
CASSLGTGGWDEQFF
TGTGCCAGCAGCTTGGGGACAGGGGGATGGGATGAGCAGTTCTTC
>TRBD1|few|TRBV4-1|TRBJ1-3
CASSQAHSAGTGGIGSGNTIYF
TGCGCCAGCAGCCAAGCCCACTCCGCCGGGACAGGGGGTATAGGATCTGGAAACACCATATATTTT
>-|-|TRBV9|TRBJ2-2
CASSVGVGRANTGELFF
TGTGCCAGCAGCGTAGGAGTGGGAAGGGCGAACACCGGGGAGCTGTTTTTT
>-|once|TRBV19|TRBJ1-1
CASTTTVNTEAFF
TGTGCCAGTACCACGACAGTGAACACTGAAGCTTTCTTT
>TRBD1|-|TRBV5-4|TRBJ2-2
CASSFPRAGGTGELFF
TGTGCCAGCAGCTTTCCCAGGGCAGGGGGTACCGGGGAGCTGTTTTTT
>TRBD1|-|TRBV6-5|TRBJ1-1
CASRGQSFNTEAFF
TGTGCCAGCAGGGGACAGAGTTTCAACACTGAAGCTTTCTTT
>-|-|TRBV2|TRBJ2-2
CASSRAAEGNTGELFF
TGTGCCAGCTCCCGAGCAGCGGAGGGGAACACCGGGGAGCTGTTTTTT
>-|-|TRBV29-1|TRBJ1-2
CSVAARGFGYGYTF
TGCAGCGTCGCGGCCCGGGGTTTTGGCTATGGCTACACCTTC
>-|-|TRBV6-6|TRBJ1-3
CASRYREAGNTIYF
TGTGCCAGCAGGTACAGGGAAGCTGGAAACACCATATATTTT
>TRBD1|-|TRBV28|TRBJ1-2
CASSLLGRGRFYGYTF
TGTGCCAGCAGTTTACTGGGCAGGGGGCGTTTCTATGGCTACACCTTC
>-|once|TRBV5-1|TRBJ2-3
CASSLDSFWTDTQYF
TGCGCCAGCAGCTTGGACTCCTTCTGGACAGATACGCAGTATTTT
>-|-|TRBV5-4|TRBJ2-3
CASTSGTRGDTQYF
TGTGCCAGCACCTCTGGGACGAGGGGAGATACGCAGTATTTT
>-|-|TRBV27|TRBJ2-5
CASSPNAGGQETQYF
TGTGCCAGCAGTCCCAATGCAGGGGGGCAAGAGACCCAGTACTTC
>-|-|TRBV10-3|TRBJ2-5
CAISAKGERETQYF
TGTGCCATCAGTGCAAAGGGGGAGCGAGAGACCCAGTACTTC
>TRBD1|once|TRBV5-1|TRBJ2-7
CASSPLGQGYEQYF
TGCGCCAGCAGCCCCCTGGGACAGGGGTACGAGCAGTACTTC
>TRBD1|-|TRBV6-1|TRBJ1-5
CASSEPGGSNQPQHF
TGTGCCAGCAGTGAACCAGGGGGAAGTAATCAGCCCCAGCATTTT